These 4 T cell receptor beta chains came from one sample sequenced in a study of blood T cell repertoires in COVID-19 (dated by TCRdb to the early 2020s). The library was produced with the immunoSEQ multiplex PCR assay. The table comes from immuneACCESS by way of TCRdb, which keeps in-frame sequences with V and J called. Part of the clones is missing from these tables; in studies checked, under half for an unresolved V gene and the rest for unknown reasons. In all, the sample holds around 130,000 clones, and approximately 86% of those were seen once. About 2.5% of the sample is taken by the ten largest. Sequencing was carried out using PBMCs or T cells enriched from blood (not recorded which). These receptors were obtained from a woman aged 45-60 years who had recovered from COVID-19.

The V call is TRBV7-2, the J call TRBJ2-7, with D possibly being TRBD1 (5 bases). The CDR3 loop spans 15 amino acids. Germline loops: CDR1 SGHTA, CDR2 FQGNSA. Trimming shortened V by 1 base and J by 4 bases, and 14 bases separated the two germline ends. The CDR3 bases are TGTGCCAGCAGCTTAGTTTCTGGGGCCAAGTACGAGCAGTACTTC. Protein: CASSLVSGAKYEQYF. Using reference TRBV7-2 and TRBJ2-7 for the parts outside the CDR3, the full variable domain is GAGVSQSPSNKVTEKGKDVELRCDPISGHTALYWYRQSLGQGLEFLIYFQGNSAPDKSGLPSDRFSAERTGGSVSTLTIQRTQQEDSAVYLCASSLVSGAKYEQYFGPGTRLTVT.

This clone has only one observation. The chain's CDR3 is CASGGGDEQYF. As DNA, the CDR3 is TGTGCCAGCGGGGGGGGCGACGAGCAGTACTTC. The chain is built from TRBV21-1 and TRBJ2-7; TRBD2, as called in the table, went unchecked against the DNA. TRBV21-1 is labeled a pseudogene. The CDR3 spans 11 residues.

In DNA form, the CDR3 reads TGTGCCACCAGTGACAACCGGGACAGTCTTTTCGGGGAGCTGTTTTTT. Amino acids: CATSDNRDSLFGELFF. The J gene is TRBJ2-2, the V gene TRBV24-1, with 7 bases lining up with TRBD1. The CDR3 is made up of 16 amino acids. The ends lost 4 bases at V and 7 bases at J; junction bases unmatched: 11. Germline V lookup: CDR1 KGHDR, CDR2 SFDVKD.

The chain recombines TRBV2 with TRBJ2-5; 12 positions match TRBD1. Per the germline V gene, CDR1 is SNHLY and CDR2 is FYNNEI. The CDR3 runs 14 residues. V was clipped by 6 bases and J by 1 base; unmatched bases: 0. The CDR3, as DNA: TGTGCCAGCAGGGGACAGGGGGCCCAAGAGACCCAGTACTTC. Encoded protein: CASRGQGAQETQYF.